The 20 T cell receptor beta chains listed next were all sequenced from one sample in a study of T cell repertoires in ileal Crohn's disease. Produced via immunoSEQ multiplex PCR; TCRdb's table is partial and in-frame only. The data show 6,400 or so clones, around 86% seen once. Time point indicated: inflamed ileum from the surgical specimen. The sequenced material came from ileal tissue. Source of these receptors: an adult with Crohn's disease.

This chain links TRBV5-1 with TRBJ1-1, with TRBD1 matching 11 bases. Germline V gene data show CDR1 as SGHRS and CDR2 as YFSETQ. V dropped 6 bases and J dropped 10; count of bases not matched to a gene: 2. The CDR3 has 11 amino acids. CDR3 nucleotide sequence: TGCGCCAGCATTGGGACAGGGGGAGCTTTCTTT. Its protein is CASIGTGGAFF. Complete variable domain (other parts from reference TRBV5-1 and TRBJ1-1): KAGVTQTPRYLIKTRGQQVTLSCSPISGHRSVSWYQQTPGQGLQFLFEYFSETQRNKGNFPGRFSGRQFSNSRSEMNVSTLELGDSALYLCASIGTGGAFFGQGTRLTVV.

DNA of the CDR3: TGTGCCACCAGCAGAGATCGGGACGCCAAGGGTGGCTACACCTTC. Encoded protein: CATSRDRDAKGGYTF. This sequence joins TRBV15 and TRBJ1-2, with a tentative D call TRBD1 (5 bases). Trimming pared 0 bases from V and 7 bases from J, leaving 15 bases between. Germline V gene data show CDR1 as LNHNV and CDR2 as YYDKDF (reference sequence). The CDR3 length is 15 residues.

The chain combines TRBV5-1 with TRBJ1-5; a weak D match, TRBD1 (5 bases). The CDR3 is 16 amino acids. The V and J ends lost 3 bases and 0 bases respectively, with 13 bases between them. CDR1 and CDR2 from the germline V gene are SGHRS and YFSETQ. CDR3 nucleotides: TGCGCCAGCAGCTGGGGGACCGATCTTAGCAATCAGCCCCAGCATTTT. Translated, it gives CASSWGTDLSNQPQHF. Full variable domain (outside the CDR3, taken from reference TRBV5-1 and TRBJ1-5): KAGVTQTPRYLIKTRGQQVTLSCSPISGHRSVSWYQQTPGQGLQFLFEYFSETQRNKGNFPGRFSGRQFSNSRSEMNVSTLELGDSALYLCASSWGTDLSNQPQHFGDGTRLSIL.

The genes are TRBV25-1 and TRBJ2-7, with 8 bases lining up with TRBD1. V lost 1 base, J lost 9 bases, and 5 bases stayed unmatched. CDR1 is MGHDK, CDR2 SYGVNS, per germline. The CDR3 length is 13 residues. CDR3 loop: CASSEFRGQGQYF. CDR3 nucleotide sequence: TGTGCCAGCAGTGAATTCCGAGGACAGGGGCAGTACTTC.

This clone occurred a few times. The chain is built from TRBV15 and TRBJ1-4, with unresolved D. Germline-derived CDR1 and CDR2 are LNHNV and YYDKDF (reference sequence). The length of the CDR3 is 14 residues. Deletions cut 0 bases from V and 7 bases from J, with 9 bases between. CDR3 amino acids: CATSREVDTEKLFF. The CDR3 coding sequence is TGTGCCACCAGCAGAGAGGTTGACACTGAAAAACTGTTTTTT.

The chain links TRBV27 to TRBJ2-5; D ambiguous. This CDR3 is 14 amino acids long. CDR1 MNHEY and CDR2 SMNVEV come from the germline V gene (reference sequence). Trimming removed 5 bases from V and 1 base from J, with 11 bases in between. CDR3 residues: CASSPSGSQETQYF. The DNA of the CDR3 is TGTGCCAGCAGTCCCTCGGGCAGCCAAGAGACCCAGTACTTC.

This clone was picked up a small number of times. The J gene is TRBJ1-6, the V gene TRBV6-1; D is ambiguous. Trimming took off 3 bases at V and 10 bases at J, with 10 bases between the two ends. Germline-derived CDR1 and CDR2 are MNHNS and SASEGT. The CDR3 has 13 amino acids. In nucleotides, the CDR3 is TGTGCCAGCAGTGAGGTGGGCGGGTCACCCCTCCACTTT. It is translated as CASSEVGGSPLHF.

The chain recombines TRBV4-1 with TRBJ1-6; 8 bases are a match to TRBD1. Germline V lookup: CDR1 MGHRA, CDR2 YSYEKL. CDR3 size: 14 residues. Losses at the gene ends were 7 bases for V and 8 bases for J; bases not matched to a gene: 7. CDR3 sequence (DNA): TGCGCCAGCAAAAGGACAGGGACCGATTCACCCCTCCACTTT. It is translated as CASKRTGTDSPLHF.

The rearrangement links TRBV10-3 to TRBJ1-1; unclear D gene. Per the germline V gene, CDR1 is ENHRY and CDR2 is SYGVKD. The CDR3 runs to 14 residues. V lost 2 bases and J lost 0, with 7 bases in between. CDR3 sequence (DNA): TGTGCCATCAGTGAGGCCCGGATGAACACTGAAGCTTTCTTT. This sequence encodes CAISEARMNTEAFF.

The rearrangement joins TRBV6-5 to TRBJ1-2, with no clear D. The CDR3 consists of 12 residues. The V gene lost 8 bases and the J gene lost 7 bases, with 14 bases spanning the gap. CDR1 and CDR2 from the germline V gene are MNHEY and SVGAGI. CDR3 DNA: TGTGCCAGCGCGGACGGTTGGGGTGGCTACACCTTC. It translates to CASADGWGGYTF.

The sample holds a few counts of this clone. The CDR3 DNA sequence: TGTGCCAGCAGCAAAGAGGGAGGGATTGGTTGCACAGATACGCAGTATTTT. Protein: CASSKEGGIGCTDTQYF. V usage is TRBV21-1 and J usage is TRBJ2-3; the table gives TRBD2 as D, unverified against the DNA. TRBV21-1 is deemed a pseudogene. The CDR3 contains 17 residues.

This clone was seen only a few times. The gene calls are TRBV5-6 and TRBJ1-2; D possibly corresponds to TRBD1 (5 bases). Deletions cut 2 bases from V and 3 bases from J, with 14 bases between. This CDR3 is built from 15 residues. From germline, CDR1 is SGHDT and CDR2 YYEEEE. The chain's CDR3 is CASSLSGPGHYGYTF. CDR3 in DNA: TGTGCCAGCAGCTTATCGGGCCCGGGACACTATGGCTACACCTTC.

The gene calls are TRBV2 and TRBJ2-7; 7 nucleotides match TRBD1. This CDR3 has 13 amino acids. With V trimmed by 7 bases and J by 4 bases, 7 bases remained unmatched. Germline values: CDR1 SNHLY, CDR2 FYNNEI. CDR3 nucleotide sequence: TGTGCCAGCACCACAGGGGCCCTTTACGAGCAGTACTTC. Translation gives CASTTGALYEQYF.

V usage is TRBV9 and J usage is TRBJ2-3, with 7 bases matching TRBD1. The V segment lost 4 bases and the J segment 6 bases; nucleotides outside the gene matches: 14. CDR1 SGDLS and CDR2 YYNGEE come from the germline V gene. There are 16 residues in the CDR3. The CDR3 loop reads CASSPTTGLSPDTQYF. DNA for the CDR3: TGTGCCAGCAGCCCCACGACAGGGCTAAGTCCTGATACGCAGTATTTT. Full variable domain (missing parts from reference TRBV9 and TRBJ2-3): DSGVTQTPKHLITATGQRVTLRCSPRSGDLSVYWYQQSLDQGLQFLIQYYNGEERAKGNILERFSAQQFPDLHSELNLSSLELGDSALYFCASSPTTGLSPDTQYFGPGTRLTVL.

The chain carries TRBV13 and TRBJ2-1; D is possibly TRBD2 (7 bases). Germline V gene sequence: CDR1 PRHDT, CDR2 FYEKMQ (reference sequence). The CDR3 covers 15 residues. Trimming cost V 1 base and J 8 bases, with 15 bases left between them. The chain's CDR3 is CASSLEGGKEHEQFF. CDR3 DNA sequence: TGTGCCAGCAGCTTAGAGGGGGGGAAAGAACATGAGCAGTTCTTC.

This chain connects TRBV30 to TRBJ1-5, with 7 bases lining up with TRBD1. Germline lookup yields CDR1 GTSNPN and CDR2 SVGIG (reference sequence). V lost 7 bases, J lost 1 base, and 4 bases stayed unmatched. This CDR3 is built from 13 residues. The CDR3 reads CAYQQGSNQPQHF. The DNA of the CDR3 is TGTGCCTACCAACAGGGGAGCAATCAGCCCCAGCATTTT.

This sequence joins TRBV7-6 and TRBJ1-1; D gene ambiguous. V gave up 5 bases and J gave up 1 base, with 8 bases separating them. This CDR3 comprises 13 residues. The V gene's germline CDR1 is SGHVS and CDR2 FNYEAQ. CDR3 residues: CASSRSWNTEAFF. The DNA of the CDR3 is TGTGCCAGCAGCCGCAGCTGGAACACTGAAGCTTTCTTT.

The chain employs TRBV9 and TRBJ2-3; D unresolved. The CDR3 has 16 residues. The germline CDR1 and CDR2 sequences are SGDLS and YYNGEE. The V end lost 3 bases, the J end lost 0 bases, and 14 bases lay between the germline ends. CDR3 protein: CASSAENGFSTDTQYF. As DNA, the CDR3 is TGTGCCAGCAGCGCAGAAAACGGGTTTAGCACAGATACGCAGTATTTT.

J is TRBJ2-5 and V is TRBV5-1; D remains unclear. The V and J ends lost 4 bases and 1 base respectively, with 14 bases between them. CDR3 length: 15 amino acids. CDR1 SGHRS and CDR2 YFSETQ come from the germline V gene. This CDR3 reads CASSLAPGAQETQYF. CDR3 nucleotides: TGCGCCAGCAGCCTCGCCCCCGGAGCCCAAGAGACCCAGTACTTC.

The chain joins TRBV7-2 to TRBJ1-4; the D is unclear. In germline, CDR1 is SGHTA, CDR2 FQGNSA. Trimming took off 4 bases at V and 5 bases at J, with 11 bases between the two ends. This CDR3 contains 14 residues. The CDR3 reads CASSSRALNEKLFF. The CDR3 bases are TGTGCCAGCAGCTCAAGGGCCCTAAATGAAAAACTGTTTTTT.